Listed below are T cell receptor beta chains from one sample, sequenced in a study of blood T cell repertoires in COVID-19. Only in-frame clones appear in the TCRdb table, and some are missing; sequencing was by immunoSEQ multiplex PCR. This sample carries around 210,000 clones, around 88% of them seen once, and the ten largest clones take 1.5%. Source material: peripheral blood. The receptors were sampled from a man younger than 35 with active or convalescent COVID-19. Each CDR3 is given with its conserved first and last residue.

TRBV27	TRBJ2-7	CASSFGGSRYEQYF
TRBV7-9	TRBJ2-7	CASSRAGGTYEQYF
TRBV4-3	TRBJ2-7	CASSPETSGSYEQYF
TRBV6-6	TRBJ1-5	CASSSPGSNQPQHF
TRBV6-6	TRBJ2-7	CASRERDRGQEQYF
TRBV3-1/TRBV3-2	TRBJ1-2	CASSQVGVLYGYTF
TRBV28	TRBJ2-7	CASSTVRGGMSSYEQYF
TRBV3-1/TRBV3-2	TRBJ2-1	CASSQVAQIYNEQFF
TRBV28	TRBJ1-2	CASSIWGQGKGGYTF
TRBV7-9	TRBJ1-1	CASSPSRGRVTEAFF
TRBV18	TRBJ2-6	CASSRLDVGGANVLTF
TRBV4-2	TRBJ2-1	CASSQVAGDAYNEQFF
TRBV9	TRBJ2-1	CASSVGASGPFNEQFF
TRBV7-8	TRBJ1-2	CASSFGRNYGYTF
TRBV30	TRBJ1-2	CAWSTRVGANYGYTF
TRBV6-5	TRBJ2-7	CASTPLAGGPYEQYF
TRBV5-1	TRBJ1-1	CASSPDPGGANTEAFF
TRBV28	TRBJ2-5	CASSFEGQIKYQETQYF
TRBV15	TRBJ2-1	CATSPRRAGAPSNEQFF
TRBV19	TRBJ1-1	CATEGARTEAFF
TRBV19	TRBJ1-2	CASSIGGGDFYGYTF
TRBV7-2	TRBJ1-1	CASSPLTGRYTEAFF
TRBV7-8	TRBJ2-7	CASSKGGITYEQYF
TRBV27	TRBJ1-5	CASSLGSGVSAPQHF
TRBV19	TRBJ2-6	CASSLRTGSSGANVLTF
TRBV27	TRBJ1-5	CASSRTEDQPQHF
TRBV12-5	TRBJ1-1	CASDLTGTEAFF
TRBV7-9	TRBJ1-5	CASSRTGGSGQPQHF
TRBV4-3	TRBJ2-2	CASSQGRRTGELFF
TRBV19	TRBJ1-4	CASRATGRDEKLFF
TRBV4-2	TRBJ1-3	CASSQDGQGGNTIYF
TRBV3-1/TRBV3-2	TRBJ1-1	CASSHPRVEAFF
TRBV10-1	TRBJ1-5	CASSERGHPDSNQPQHF
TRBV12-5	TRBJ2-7	CASGTTGSLIYEQYF
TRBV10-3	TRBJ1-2	CAISESGDRTYGYTF
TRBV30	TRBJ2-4	CAWSPTSGRNIQYF
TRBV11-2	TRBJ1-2	CASSSRGYGYTF
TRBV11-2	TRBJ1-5	CASSPAPRGNSNQPQHF
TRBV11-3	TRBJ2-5	CASSLEARGGEAFRLGETQYF
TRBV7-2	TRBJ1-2	CASSLAQWTDGYTF
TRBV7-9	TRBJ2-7	CASSLKAQGIGEQYF
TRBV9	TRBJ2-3	CASSPGQGGSTDTQYF
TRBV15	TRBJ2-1	CATSRVGGLATGALFF
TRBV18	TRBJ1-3	CASSQGAGNTIYF
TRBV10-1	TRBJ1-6	CASSEIPNRVYNSPLHF
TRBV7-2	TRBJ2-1	CASSSRLEGEQFF
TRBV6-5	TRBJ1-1	CASRRQLGNTEAFF
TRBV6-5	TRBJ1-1	CASSSTGAGEAFF
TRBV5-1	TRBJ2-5	CASSPRTSGGGEETQYF
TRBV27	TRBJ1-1	CASSLSLAGYMNTEAFF
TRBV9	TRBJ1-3	CASSEWTGDGNTIYF
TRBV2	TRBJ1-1	CATPGVFDTEAFF
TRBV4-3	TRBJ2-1	CASSQDLGQGFSNEQFF
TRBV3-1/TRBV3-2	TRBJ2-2	CASSQDGTSSPTGELFF
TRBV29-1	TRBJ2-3	CSVDRDTDTQYF
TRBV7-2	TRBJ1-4	CASSLPGQGEKLFF
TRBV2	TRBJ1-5	CASNQGPDQPQHF
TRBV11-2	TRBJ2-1	CASALGLPPGNEQFF